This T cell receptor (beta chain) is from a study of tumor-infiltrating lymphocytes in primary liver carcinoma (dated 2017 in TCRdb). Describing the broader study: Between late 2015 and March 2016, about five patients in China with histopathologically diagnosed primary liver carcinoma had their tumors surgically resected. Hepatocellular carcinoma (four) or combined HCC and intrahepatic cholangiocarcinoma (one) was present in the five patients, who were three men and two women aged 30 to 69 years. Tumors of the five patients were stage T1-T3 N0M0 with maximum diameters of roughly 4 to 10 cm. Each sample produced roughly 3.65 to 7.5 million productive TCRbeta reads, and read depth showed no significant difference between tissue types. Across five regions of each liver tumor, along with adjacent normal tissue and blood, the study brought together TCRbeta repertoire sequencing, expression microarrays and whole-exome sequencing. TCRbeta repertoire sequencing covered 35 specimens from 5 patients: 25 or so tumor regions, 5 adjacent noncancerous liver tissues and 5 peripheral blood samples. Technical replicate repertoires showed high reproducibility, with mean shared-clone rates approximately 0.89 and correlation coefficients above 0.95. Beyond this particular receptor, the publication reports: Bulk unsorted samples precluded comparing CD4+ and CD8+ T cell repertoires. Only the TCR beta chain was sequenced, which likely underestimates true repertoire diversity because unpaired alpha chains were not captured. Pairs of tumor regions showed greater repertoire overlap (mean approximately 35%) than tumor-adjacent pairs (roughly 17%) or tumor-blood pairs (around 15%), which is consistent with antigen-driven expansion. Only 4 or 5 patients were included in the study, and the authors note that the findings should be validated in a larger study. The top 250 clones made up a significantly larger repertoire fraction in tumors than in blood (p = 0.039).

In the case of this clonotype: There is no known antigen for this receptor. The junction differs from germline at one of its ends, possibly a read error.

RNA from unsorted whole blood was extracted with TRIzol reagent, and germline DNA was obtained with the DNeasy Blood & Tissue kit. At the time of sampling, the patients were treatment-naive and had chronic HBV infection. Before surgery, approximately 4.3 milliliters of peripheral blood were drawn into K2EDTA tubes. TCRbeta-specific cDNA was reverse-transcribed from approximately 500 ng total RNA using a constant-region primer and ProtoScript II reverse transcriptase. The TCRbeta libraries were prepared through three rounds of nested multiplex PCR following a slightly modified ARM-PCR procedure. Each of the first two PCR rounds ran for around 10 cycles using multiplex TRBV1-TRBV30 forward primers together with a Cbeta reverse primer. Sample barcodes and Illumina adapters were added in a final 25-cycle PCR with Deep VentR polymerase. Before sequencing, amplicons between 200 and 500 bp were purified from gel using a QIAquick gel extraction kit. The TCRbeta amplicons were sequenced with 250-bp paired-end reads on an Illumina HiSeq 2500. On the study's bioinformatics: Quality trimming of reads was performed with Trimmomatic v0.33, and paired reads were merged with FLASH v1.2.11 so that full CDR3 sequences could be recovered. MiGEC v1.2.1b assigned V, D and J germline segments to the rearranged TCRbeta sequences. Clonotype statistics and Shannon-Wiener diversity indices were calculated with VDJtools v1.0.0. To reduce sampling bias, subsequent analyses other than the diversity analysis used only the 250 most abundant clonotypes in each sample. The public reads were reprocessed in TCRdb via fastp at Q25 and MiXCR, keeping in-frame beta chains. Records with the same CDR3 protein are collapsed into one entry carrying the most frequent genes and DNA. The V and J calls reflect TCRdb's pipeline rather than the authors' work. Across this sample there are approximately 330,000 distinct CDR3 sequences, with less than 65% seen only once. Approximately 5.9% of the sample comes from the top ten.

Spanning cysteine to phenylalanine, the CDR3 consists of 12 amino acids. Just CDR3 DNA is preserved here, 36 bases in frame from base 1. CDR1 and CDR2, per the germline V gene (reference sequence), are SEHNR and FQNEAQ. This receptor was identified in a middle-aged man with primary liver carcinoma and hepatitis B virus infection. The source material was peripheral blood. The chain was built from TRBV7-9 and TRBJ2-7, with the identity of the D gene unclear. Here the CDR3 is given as CASSLPSYEQHF. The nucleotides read TGTGCTAGCAGCCTCCCGTCCTACGAGCAGCACTTC.